This T cell receptor beta chain is drawn from a study of T cells after posttransplantation cyclophosphamide. General observations from the study: Recipient CMV seropositivity and CMV reactivation strongly tracked TRB clonality. TRB overlap between skin or GI tissue T cells and blood was limited. Donor CD8+ memory clones often dominated recipient blood repertoires at later times.

Worth noting for this clone: Its antigen is still unknown.

Data came from immunoSEQ multiplex PCR; TCRdb stores just in-frame clones and leaves some out. There are some 2,400 clones in the sample; approximately 73% occur only once, and around a quarter lies in the top ten. A marrow graft followed busulfan-fludarabine conditioning, with cyclophosphamide on days +3 and +4. This clonotype was obtained from a female patient between 50 and 60 years old who received an allogeneic stem cell transplant from a related donor, was CMV-positive, and had no GVHD. Some T cells may arise from the graft donor. The input for sequencing was PBMCs, taken 30 days after allogeneic stem cell transplant with posttransplant cyclophosphamide.

CDR3 sequence reads: CASSFGQGRAEKLFF. CDR3 sequence (DNA): TGTGCCAGCAGCTTCGGACAGGGGAGAGCTGAAAAACTGTTTTTT. The chain employs TRBV13 and TRBJ1-4, with 9 bases fitting TRBD1. With V trimmed by 3 bases and J by 7 bases, 6 bases remained unmatched. The CDR3 covers 15 residues. Germline CDR1 reads PRHDT; CDR2 reads FYEKMQ (reference sequence).